The 4 T cell receptor beta chains given below trace back to one sample, sequenced in a study of molecular identifiers for immune sequencing clone quantification. TCRdb passed the PCR reads through MiXCR, listing each CDR3 protein once. The profile covers just under 650,000 distinct CDR3 sequences, with around 20% appearing a single time and approximately 0.9% taken by the ten largest. The sample taken for sequencing was naive CD8+ T cells from blood, with Jurkat cell RNA spiked in. Documented subset: FACS-sorted CD8+CD4-CCR7+CD45RA+ naive T cells. The receptor set was obtained from a human donor in good health. Some libraries in this study had Jurkat cell RNA spiked in.

Concerning this clonotype: One end of the junction fails to match germline, which may point to a read error. The chain has TRBV7-8 and TRBJ1-2, with TRBD1 as a possible D gene (6 bases). The CDR3 contains 16 residues. Germline CDR1 reads SGHVS; CDR2 reads FQNEAQ. CDR3 region: CAGSLEQGLRSYGYTF. The CDR3 DNA follows: TGTGCCGGCAGCCTAGAACAGGGTCTGAGAAGCTATGGCTACACCTTC.

This clonotype was recorded once. A much larger clone sits a single nucleotide away, making a read error possible. The rearrangement uses TRBV28 and TRBJ2-7; D is undetermined. The CDR3 consists of 11 residues. V lost 5 bases and J 6 bases, leaving 8 bases between the germline ends. Per germline, CDR1 MDHEN and CDR2 SYDVKM. CDR3 residues: CASSQTTEQYF. In DNA, the CDR3 is TGTGCCAGCAGTCAGACAACCGAGCAGTACTTC.

Concerning this clonotype: With a much larger clone just one base away, this may be a read error. V and J are TRBV2 and TRBJ1-2; no definite D call. The CDR3 is 13 residues long. Germline lookup yields CDR1 SNHLY and CDR2 FYNNEI. The CDR3 DNA follows: TGTGCCAGCGGTGAAGCTGGTTCGCGCGGCTACACCTTC. This translates into CASGEAGSRGYTF.

This clonotype was counted only a few times. The J gene is TRBJ2-2, the V gene TRBV4-3, with D uncertain. Germline assignment: CDR1 LGHNA and CDR2 YSLEER. The CDR3 is 12 amino acids. V was cut by 0 bases and J by 9 bases, with 5 bases left in between. The DNA for the CDR3 is TGCGCCAGCAGCCAAGAAGAGCGGGAGCTGTTTTTT. Its translation is CASSQEERELFF.